This T cell receptor (beta chain) originates from a study of cytomegalovirus exposure and HLA in healthy donors. When sampled, the donors appeared nominally healthy, though they likely had unrecorded immune exposures. In regard to this clone: Its antigen is not identified.

Germline assignment: CDR1 MNHEY and CDR2 SMNVEV (reference sequence). V was clipped by 3 bases and J by 6 bases; unmatched bases: 5. The CDR3 has 16 residues. It was with 60 Vbeta and 13 Jbeta primers that the PCR ran. Measured with immunoSEQ multiplex PCR; TCRdb has only the in-frame clones, and not every one. The top ten clones hold roughly 1.6% of a sample with around 180,000 clones, roughly 80% of them seen once. Overall study findings and caveats: A later analysis associated some 18,000 TCR beta sequences with HLA alleles at a 0.05 false discovery rate. In a later analysis, several top co-occurrence clusters appeared linked to parvovirus B19, influenza, CMV and Epstein-Barr virus. In a later analysis, most CMV-associated TCR beta chains appeared HLA-restricted.

This chain uses TRBV27 with TRBJ2-1, with 13 positions matching TRBD2. This receptor was taken from a woman in her forties or fifties in good health and CMV-seronegative. Specimen: PBMCs. CDR3 nucleotides: TGTGCCAGCAGTTTTAGGGGACTAGCGGGGACCAATGAGCAGTTCTTC. It encodes CASSFRGLAGTNEQFF.